These T cell receptor beta chains were read from a single sample in a study of blood T cell repertoires in COVID-19. Produced via immunoSEQ multiplex PCR; TCRdb's table is partial and in-frame only. The sample has 200,000 to 250,000 clones; more than 80% are singletons. Sample: PBMCs or T cells enriched from blood (not recorded which). These receptors all come from a man in his forties or fifties who had been exposed to COVID-19. CDR3s include the opening cysteine and the closing phenylalanine or tryptophan. Fields, in order: V gene, J gene, clone size, D gene, CDR3 DNA, CDR3 protein. The D gene is left open where the match is weak. Only some rows state a clone size, as once, few, many or a class for expanded clones.

V gene: TRBV7-9
J gene: TRBJ2-7
clone size: few
D gene: TRBD1
CDR3 DNA: TGTGCCAGCAGCCGGGACAGGGGGGCCTACTACGAGCAGTACTTC
CDR3 protein: CASSRDRGAYYEQYF

V gene: TRBV3-1/TRBV3-2
J gene: TRBJ2-5
clone size: NA
D gene: TRBD1
CDR3 DNA: TGTGCCAGCAGCTCAGGGGGCTGGGAGACCCAGTACTTC
CDR3 protein: CASSSGGWETQYF

V gene: TRBV24-1
J gene: TRBJ1-3
clone size: NA
D gene: TRBD1
CDR3 DNA: TGTGCCACCAGTGATCCCTCCAGGGGGTCTGGAAACACCATATATTTT
CDR3 protein: CATSDPSRGSGNTIYF

V gene: TRBV18
J gene: TRBJ1-1
clone size: NA
D gene: NA
CDR3 DNA: TGTGCCAGCTCACCACCGCAGGGGTGGGGTACTGAAGCTTTCTTT
CDR3 protein: CASSPPQGWGTEAFF

V gene: TRBV20-1
J gene: TRBJ1-6
clone size: NA
D gene: NA
CDR3 DNA: TGCAGTGCTAGTGGGGCCGTGGATTCACCCCTCCACTTT
CDR3 protein: CSASGAVDSPLHF

V gene: TRBV20-1
J gene: TRBJ1-4
clone size: NA
D gene: NA
CDR3 DNA: TGCAGTGCTCTAACCGGGTTCAAACTGTTTTTT
CDR3 protein: CSALTGFKLFF

V gene: TRBV29-1
J gene: TRBJ1-2
clone size: NA
D gene: TRBD1
CDR3 DNA: TGCAGCGTCCCCGGGACAGGGGACTATGGCTACACCTTC
CDR3 protein: CSVPGTGDYGYTF

V gene: TRBV2
J gene: TRBJ1-5
clone size: NA
D gene: NA
CDR3 DNA: TGTGCCAGCAGTGGAACAGAAGGGGGTTTGGGGAATCAGCCCCAGCATTTT
CDR3 protein: CASSGTEGGLGNQPQHF

V gene: TRBV11-3
J gene: TRBJ2-1
clone size: NA
D gene: NA
CDR3 DNA: TGTGCCAGCAGCTTAAGAAACACAGTTACCGACAATGAGCAGTTCTTC
CDR3 protein: CASSLRNTVTDNEQFF

V gene: TRBV28
J gene: TRBJ2-1
clone size: few
D gene: TRBD2
CDR3 DNA: TGTGCCAGCAGTTTGGGGACTAGCGGGAGGTATGAGCAGTTCTTC
CDR3 protein: CASSLGTSGRYEQFF

V gene: TRBV2
J gene: TRBJ2-6
clone size: NA
D gene: NA
CDR3 DNA: TGTGCCAGCAGTAAAGAACACCTGCGGGGGGCCAACGTCCTGACTTTC
CDR3 protein: CASSKEHLRGANVLTF

V gene: TRBV2
J gene: TRBJ1-4
clone size: NA
D gene: TRBD1
CDR3 DNA: TGTGCCAGCGGGCGGGACAGCGAGAAAAAACTGTTTTTT
CDR3 protein: CASGRDSEKKLFF

V gene: TRBV28
J gene: TRBJ1-6
clone size: NA
D gene: NA
CDR3 DNA: TGTGCCAGCAGTTTACGGGGAGGTTCACCCCTCCACTTT
CDR3 protein: CASSLRGGSPLHF

V gene: TRBV5-1
J gene: TRBJ2-5
clone size: NA
D gene: NA
CDR3 DNA: TGCGCCAGCAGCCCCCAAACAGGCCAAGAGACCCAGTACTTC
CDR3 protein: CASSPQTGQETQYF

V gene: TRBV5-5
J gene: TRBJ1-2
clone size: NA
D gene: NA
CDR3 DNA: TGTGCCAGCAGCAGTAAACGGACAATTAACTATGGCTACACCTTC
CDR3 protein: CASSSKRTINYGYTF

V gene: TRBV11-2
J gene: TRBJ2-3
clone size: once
D gene: TRBD2
CDR3 DNA: TGTGCCAGCAGCAAAACACTAGGGGTTTCGGGAGGCCCAAGGGATACGCAGTATTTT
CDR3 protein: CASSKTLGVSGGPRDTQYF

V gene: TRBV6-5
J gene: TRBJ2-1
clone size: NA
D gene: TRBD1
CDR3 DNA: TGTGCCAGCAGGCCGACAGGGTCAGGCAATGAGCAGTTCTTC
CDR3 protein: CASRPTGSGNEQFF

V gene: TRBV11-3
J gene: TRBJ2-5
clone size: NA
D gene: TRBD2
CDR3 DNA: TGTGCCAGCAGCTTAGGAGTGGGGCGGGAGACGGAGACCCAGTACTTC
CDR3 protein: CASSLGVGRETETQYF

V gene: TRBV5-6
J gene: TRBJ2-5
clone size: NA
D gene: TRBD2
CDR3 DNA: TGTGCCAGCAGTTCCGGACTAGCTGGAGAGACCCAGTACTTC
CDR3 protein: CASSSGLAGETQYF

V gene: TRBV9
J gene: TRBJ2-3
clone size: NA
D gene: TRBD2
CDR3 DNA: TGTGCCAGCAGCACCCGGGAACTAGCGGGTCGTGGAGATACGCAGTATTTT
CDR3 protein: CASSTRELAGRGDTQYF

V gene: TRBV10-3
J gene: TRBJ2-3
clone size: NA
D gene: TRBD2
CDR3 DNA: TGTGCCATCACTCCTAGCGGGCCCAGCACAGATACGCAGTATTTT
CDR3 protein: CAITPSGPSTDTQYF

V gene: TRBV7-9
J gene: TRBJ1-4
clone size: NA
D gene: NA
CDR3 DNA: TGTGCCAGCAGCCCCGGAGGGAATGAAAAACTGTTTTTT
CDR3 protein: CASSPGGNEKLFF

V gene: TRBV19
J gene: TRBJ1-5
clone size: NA
D gene: NA
CDR3 DNA: TGTGCCAGCGGAGGGTATCAGCCCCAGCATTTT
CDR3 protein: CASGGYQPQHF

V gene: TRBV6-5
J gene: TRBJ1-1
clone size: NA
D gene: NA
CDR3 DNA: TGTGCCAGCAGTCAAACTCCAGGCTGGAACACTGAAGCTTTCTTT
CDR3 protein: CASSQTPGWNTEAFF

V gene: TRBV12-3/TRBV12-4
J gene: TRBJ1-1
clone size: NA
D gene: NA
CDR3 DNA: TGTGCCAGCAGTTTTCAGGGTTTCACTGAAGCTTTCTTT
CDR3 protein: CASSFQGFTEAFF

V gene: TRBV3-1/TRBV3-2
J gene: TRBJ2-5
clone size: NA
D gene: NA
CDR3 DNA: TGTGCCAGCAGCCAACTCCTCGGGGAGACCCAGTACTTC
CDR3 protein: CASSQLLGETQYF

V gene: TRBV28
J gene: TRBJ1-3
clone size: NA
D gene: NA
CDR3 DNA: TGTGCCAGCAGTTCCCCAGGGGTTTCCTCTGGAAACACCATATATTTT
CDR3 protein: CASSSPGVSSGNTIYF

V gene: TRBV11-2
J gene: TRBJ2-5
clone size: NA
D gene: NA
CDR3 DNA: TGTGCCAGCAGCTTAGGCCCCGGTTCCCAAGAGACCCAGTACTTC
CDR3 protein: CASSLGPGSQETQYF

V gene: TRBV11-2
J gene: TRBJ2-6
clone size: NA
D gene: NA
CDR3 DNA: TGTGCCAGCAGCCCTCAGGGCTCTGGGGCCAACGTCCTGACTTTC
CDR3 protein: CASSPQGSGANVLTF

V gene: TRBV6-5
J gene: TRBJ2-5
clone size: NA
D gene: TRBD2
CDR3 DNA: TGTGCCAGCAGTCTCCGCGGGGGGCGGGAGAAGACCCAGTACTTC
CDR3 protein: CASSLRGGREKTQYF

V gene: TRBV18
J gene: TRBJ1-4
clone size: NA
D gene: TRBD1
CDR3 DNA: TGTGCCAGCTCACGGGACAGAAGTAATGAAAAACTGTTTTTT
CDR3 protein: CASSRDRSNEKLFF

V gene: TRBV18
J gene: TRBJ1-3
clone size: NA
D gene: TRBD1
CDR3 DNA: TGTGCCAGCTCACTTTTATCCGGGACAGGAGGCGTTGCTGGAAACACCATATATTTT
CDR3 protein: CASSLLSGTGGVAGNTIYF

V gene: TRBV28
J gene: TRBJ1-3
clone size: NA
D gene: TRBD1
CDR3 DNA: TGTGCCAGCAGTTTATGGGGACAGGGGGCTTTTTCTTCCGGAAACACCATATATTTT
CDR3 protein: CASSLWGQGAFSSGNTIYF

V gene: TRBV5-8
J gene: TRBJ1-5
clone size: NA
D gene: NA
CDR3 DNA: TGTGCCAGCAGCTTAATCTATCAGCCCCAGCATTTT
CDR3 protein: CASSLIYQPQHF

V gene: TRBV5-1
J gene: TRBJ2-1
clone size: NA
D gene: TRBD2
CDR3 DNA: TGCGCCAGCAGCTCGACTAGCGGGGGCCCAAATAGCGAGCAGTTCTTC
CDR3 protein: CASSSTSGGPNSEQFF

V gene: TRBV11-3
J gene: TRBJ1-2
clone size: NA
D gene: TRBD1
CDR3 DNA: TGTGCCAGCAGCCCGTGGTACACCCGGGACAGTAACTATGGCTACACCTTC
CDR3 protein: CASSPWYTRDSNYGYTF

V gene: TRBV11-2
J gene: TRBJ2-3
clone size: NA
D gene: TRBD2
CDR3 DNA: TGTGCCAGCAGCGTGGTGGCGGGGGTATTTACAGATACGCAGTATTTT
CDR3 protein: CASSVVAGVFTDTQYF